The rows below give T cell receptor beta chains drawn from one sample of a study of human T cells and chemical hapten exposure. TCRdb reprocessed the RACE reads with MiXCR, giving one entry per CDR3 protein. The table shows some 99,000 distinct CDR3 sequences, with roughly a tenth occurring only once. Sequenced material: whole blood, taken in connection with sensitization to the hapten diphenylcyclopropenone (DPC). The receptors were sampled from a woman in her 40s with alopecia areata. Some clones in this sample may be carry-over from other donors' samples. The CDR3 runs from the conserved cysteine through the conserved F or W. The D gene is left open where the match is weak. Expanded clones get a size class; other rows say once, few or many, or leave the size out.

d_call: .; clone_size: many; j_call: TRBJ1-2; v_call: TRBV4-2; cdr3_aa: CASSQDGGQIYGYTF; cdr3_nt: TGTGCCAGCAGCCAAGACGGAGGACAGATCTATGGCTACACCTTC
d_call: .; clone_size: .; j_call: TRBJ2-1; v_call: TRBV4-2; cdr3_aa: CASSQVIQGGSAINEQFF; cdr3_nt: TGTGCCAGCAGCCAAGTCATACAGGGGGGGTCAGCCATCAATGAGCAGTTCTTC
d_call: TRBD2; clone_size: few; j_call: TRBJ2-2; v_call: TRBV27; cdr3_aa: CASSSLGLAGGPNTGELFF; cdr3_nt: TGTGCCAGCAGTTCCCTCGGACTAGCGGGGGGCCCGAACACCGGGGAGCTGTTTTTT
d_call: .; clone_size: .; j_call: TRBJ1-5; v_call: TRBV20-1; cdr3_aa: CSASVRQDNQPQHF; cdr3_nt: TGCAGTGCTAGCGTAAGACAGGATAATCAGCCCCAGCATTTT
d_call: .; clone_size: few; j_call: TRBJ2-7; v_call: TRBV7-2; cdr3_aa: CASSLGGREYEQYF; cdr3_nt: TGTGCCAGCAGCTTAGGGGGACGGGAGTACGAGCAGTACTTC
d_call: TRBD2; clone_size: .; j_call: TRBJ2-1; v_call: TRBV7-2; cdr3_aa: CASSYQTGTTEQFF; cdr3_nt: TGTGCCAGCAGTTATCAAACCGGGACTACAGAGCAGTTCTTC
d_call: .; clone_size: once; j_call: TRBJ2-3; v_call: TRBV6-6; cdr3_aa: CASSPAEDTQYF; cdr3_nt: TGTGCCAGCAGTCCAGCAGAAGATACGCAGTATTTT
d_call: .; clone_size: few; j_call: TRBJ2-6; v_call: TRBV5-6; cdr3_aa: CASSSWTVSSGANVLTF; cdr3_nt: TGTGCCAGCAGCTCTTGGACGGTTAGCTCTGGGGCCAACGTCCTGACTTTC
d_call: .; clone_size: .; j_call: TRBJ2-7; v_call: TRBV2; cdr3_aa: CATRTASYEQYF; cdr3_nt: TGTGCCACCAGGACAGCCTCCTACGAGCAGTACTTC
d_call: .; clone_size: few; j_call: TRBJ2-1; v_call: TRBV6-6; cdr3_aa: CASNPLPSAGHIHNEQFF; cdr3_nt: TGTGCCAGCAACCCGCTTCCTTCAGCGGGACATATTCACAATGAGCAGTTCTTC
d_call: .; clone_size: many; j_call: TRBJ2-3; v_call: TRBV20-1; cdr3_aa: CSARQPRGGAETDTQYF; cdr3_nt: TGCAGTGCTAGACAGCCCAGGGGGGGGGCGGAGACAGATACGCAGTATTTT
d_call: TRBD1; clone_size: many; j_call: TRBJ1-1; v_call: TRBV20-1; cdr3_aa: CSAPRQGVTEAFF; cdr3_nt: TGCAGTGCTCCCCGACAGGGTGTCACTGAAGCTTTCTTT
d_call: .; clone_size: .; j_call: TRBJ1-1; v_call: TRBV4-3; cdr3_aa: CASSQDKDMRAEAFF; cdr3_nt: TGCGCCAGCAGCCAAGATAAAGACATGAGGGCTGAAGCTTTCTTT
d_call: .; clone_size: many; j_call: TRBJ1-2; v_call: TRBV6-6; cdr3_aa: CASSYLGQGHGYTF; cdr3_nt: TGTGCCAGCAGTTACCTGGGGCAGGGGCATGGCTACACCTTC
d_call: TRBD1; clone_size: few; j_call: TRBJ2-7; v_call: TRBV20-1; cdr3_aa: CSARSRDRGDYNEQYF; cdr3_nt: TGCAGTGCTAGGAGTCGAGACAGGGGAGATTATAACGAGCAGTACTTC